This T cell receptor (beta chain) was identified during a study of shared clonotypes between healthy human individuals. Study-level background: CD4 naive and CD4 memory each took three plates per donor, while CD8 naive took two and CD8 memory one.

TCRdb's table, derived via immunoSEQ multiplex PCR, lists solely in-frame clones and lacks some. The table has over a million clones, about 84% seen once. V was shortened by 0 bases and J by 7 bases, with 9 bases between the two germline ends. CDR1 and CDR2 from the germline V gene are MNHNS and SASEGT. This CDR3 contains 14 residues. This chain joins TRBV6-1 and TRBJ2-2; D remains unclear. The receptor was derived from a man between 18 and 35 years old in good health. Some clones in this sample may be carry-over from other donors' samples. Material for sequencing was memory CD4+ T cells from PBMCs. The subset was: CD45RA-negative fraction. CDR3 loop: CASSEALGIGELFF. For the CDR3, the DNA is TGTGCCAGCAGTGAAGCGCTAGGGATCGGGGAGCTGTTTTTT.